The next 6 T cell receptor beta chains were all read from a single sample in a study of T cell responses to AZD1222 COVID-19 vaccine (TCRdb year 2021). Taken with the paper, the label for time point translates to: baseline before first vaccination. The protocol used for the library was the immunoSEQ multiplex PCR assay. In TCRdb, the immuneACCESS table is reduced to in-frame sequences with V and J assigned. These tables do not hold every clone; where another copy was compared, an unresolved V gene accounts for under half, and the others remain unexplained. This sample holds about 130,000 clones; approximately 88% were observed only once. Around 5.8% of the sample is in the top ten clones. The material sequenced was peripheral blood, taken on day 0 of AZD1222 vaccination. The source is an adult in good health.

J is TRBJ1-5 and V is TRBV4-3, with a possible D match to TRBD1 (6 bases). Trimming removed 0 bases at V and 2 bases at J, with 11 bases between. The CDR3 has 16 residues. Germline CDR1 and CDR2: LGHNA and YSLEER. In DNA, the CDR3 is TGCGCCAGCAGCCAAGAAGGGGGGCATGGCAATCAGCCCCAGCATTTT. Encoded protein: CASSQEGGHGNQPQHF.

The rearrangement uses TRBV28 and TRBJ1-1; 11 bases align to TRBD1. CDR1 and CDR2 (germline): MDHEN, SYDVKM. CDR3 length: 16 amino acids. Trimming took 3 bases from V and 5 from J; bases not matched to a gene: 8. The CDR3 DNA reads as TGTGCCAGCAGTTTTGGGCCGGGACAGGGGGGAACTGAAGCTTTCTTT. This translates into CASSFGPGQGGTEAFF. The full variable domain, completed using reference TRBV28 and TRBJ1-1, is DVKVTQSSRYLVKRTGEKVFLECVQDMDHENMFWYRQDPGLGLRLIYFSYDVKMKEKGDIPEGYSVSREKKERFSLILESASTNQTSMYLCASSFGPGQGGTEAFFGQGTRLTVV.

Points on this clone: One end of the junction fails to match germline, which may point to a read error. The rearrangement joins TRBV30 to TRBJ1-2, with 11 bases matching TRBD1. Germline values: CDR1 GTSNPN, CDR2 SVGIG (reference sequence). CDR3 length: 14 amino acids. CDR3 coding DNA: TGTGCCTGGAGGCCGAGGACAGGGGGCTATAGCTACACCTTC. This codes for CAWRPRTGGYSYTF.

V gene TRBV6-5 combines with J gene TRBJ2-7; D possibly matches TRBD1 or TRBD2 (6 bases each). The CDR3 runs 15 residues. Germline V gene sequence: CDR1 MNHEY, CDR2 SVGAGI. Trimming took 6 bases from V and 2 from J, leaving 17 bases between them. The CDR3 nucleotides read TGTGCCAGCAGCTCCGGGGGCCACGATACCTACGAGCAGTACTTC. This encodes CASSSGGHDTYEQYF.

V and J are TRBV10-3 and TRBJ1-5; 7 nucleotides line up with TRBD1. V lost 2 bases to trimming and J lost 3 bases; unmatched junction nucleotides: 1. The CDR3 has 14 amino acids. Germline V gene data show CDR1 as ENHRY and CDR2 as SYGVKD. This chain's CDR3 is CAISETGANQPQHF. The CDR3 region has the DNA TGTGCCATCAGTGAGACAGGGGCCAATCAGCCCCAGCATTTT.

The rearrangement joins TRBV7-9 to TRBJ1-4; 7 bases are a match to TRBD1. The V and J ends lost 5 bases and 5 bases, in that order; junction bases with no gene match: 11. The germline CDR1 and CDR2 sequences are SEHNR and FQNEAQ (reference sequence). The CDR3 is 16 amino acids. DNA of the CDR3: TGTGCCAGCAGCCCCCATCGGACAGGCTTAAATGAAAAACTGTTTTTT. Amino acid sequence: CASSPHRTGLNEKLFF.